One and the same sample provided the 22 T cell receptor beta chains below, sequenced in a study of cytomegalovirus exposure and HLA in healthy donors. The PCR had 60 Vbeta and 13 Jbeta primers. Profiled with immunoSEQ multiplex PCR; TCRdb holds only in-frame clones, not every one. Recorded for this sample: around 84,000 clones. The sample comprised PBMCs. Receptors originate from a man aged 25-40 years in good health and CMV-seronegative.

V usage is TRBV7-6 and J usage is TRBJ1-4, with D maybe TRBD1 (5 bases). The germline V and J ends were trimmed by 0 bases and 8 bases, with 10 bases remaining between them. The germline V gene encodes CDR1 SGHVS and CDR2 FNYEAQ. The CDR3 loop spans 14 amino acids. The CDR3 region is CASSLAQGEEKLFF. The CDR3 nucleotides are TGTGCCAGCAGCTTAGCCCAGGGCGAAGAAAAACTGTTTTTT.

The CDR3 nucleotides read TGTGCCAGCAGCCAAGAAGTCGGGAAGGGATGGACTGAAGCTTTCTTT. This gives the protein CASSQEVGKGWTEAFF. The chain employs TRBV14 and TRBJ1-1, with D unresolved. The CDR3 is made up of 16 amino acids. The V end lost 0 bases, the J end lost 5 bases, and 16 bases lay between the germline ends. Germline V gene lookup returns CDR1 SGHDN and CDR2 FVKESK.

This chain uses TRBV7-3 with TRBJ2-7; D ambiguous. V gave up 1 base and J gave up 5 bases, with 12 bases separating them. This CDR3 spans 14 amino acids. Germline CDR1 is SGHTA and CDR2 is FQGTGA. The CDR3 sequence is CASSLNLQADEQYF. The DNA for the CDR3 is TGTGCCAGCAGCTTAAACCTCCAAGCCGACGAGCAGTACTTC.

The V call is TRBV9, the J call TRBJ2-2, with TRBD2 as a possible D gene (7 bases). V gave up 2 bases and J gave up 3 bases, with 14 bases separating them. In germline, CDR1 is SGDLS, CDR2 YYNGEE. The CDR3 sequence is 16 residues long. CDR3 coding DNA: TGTGCCAGCAGCGTCAGTACAGGGAGGGACACCGGGGAGCTGTTTTTT. Translation gives CASSVSTGRDTGELFF. Complete variable domain (other parts from reference TRBV9 and TRBJ2-2): DSGVTQTPKHLITATGQRVTLRCSPRSGDLSVYWYQQSLDQGLQFLIQYYNGEERAKGNILERFSAQQFPDLHSELNLSSLELGDSALYFCASSVSTGRDTGELFFGEGSRLTVL.

This chain links TRBV5-1 with TRBJ1-1; D unresolved. V was cut by 2 bases and J by 3 bases, with 14 bases left in between. The germline V gene encodes CDR1 SGHRS and CDR2 YFSETQ. The CDR3 runs to 15 residues. CDR3 DNA: TGCGCCAGCAGCTTCCCGGAGGCGGGCCACACTGAAGCTTTCTTT. Encoded protein: CASSFPEAGHTEAFF.

This chain links TRBV6-5 with TRBJ1-1; the match to TRBD1 covers 9 bases. The CDR3 is made up of 14 amino acids. Germline V gene data show CDR1 as MNHEY and CDR2 as SVGAGI. Unmatched junction bases numbered 0, after V lost 1 base and J lost 3 bases. CDR3 amino acids: CASSYWTGDTEAFF. For the CDR3, the DNA is TGTGCCAGCAGTTACTGGACAGGGGACACTGAAGCTTTCTTT.

The chain recombines TRBV4-1 with TRBJ2-2; 8 nucleotides align to TRBD1. Germline CDR1 reads MGHRA; CDR2 reads YSYEKL. V lost 2 bases to trimming and J lost 1 base; unmatched junction nucleotides: 6. CDR3 length: 17 residues. CDR3 protein: CASSQRPGTGNTGELFF. The DNA for the CDR3 is TGCGCCAGCAGCCAACGCCCCGGGACAGGGAACACCGGGGAGCTGTTTTTT.

The chain combines TRBV11-3 with TRBJ1-1; D is undetermined. Germline-derived CDR1 and CDR2 are SGHNT and YENEEA. This CDR3 is built from 14 residues. V gave up 5 bases and J gave up 0 bases, with 10 bases separating them. DNA for the CDR3: TGTGCCAGCAGCCCAGGATTTTTGAACACTGAAGCTTTCTTT. Its protein product is CASSPGFLNTEAFF.

J is TRBJ2-3 and V is TRBV5-1; D is unclear. V was cut by 4 bases and J by 8 bases, with 11 bases left in between. The germline V gene has CDR1 SGHRS and CDR2 YFSETQ. The CDR3 covers 12 residues. The CDR3 region has the DNA TGCGCCAGCAGCGCAGAAGTCTTTACGCAGTATTTT. Residues: CASSAEVFTQYF.

V usage is TRBV5-4 and J usage is TRBJ2-5; D uncertain. The CDR3 covers 14 residues. Per the germline V gene, CDR1 is SGHNT and CDR2 is YYREEE (reference sequence). Trimming removed 0 bases at V and 3 bases at J, with 9 bases between. DNA of the CDR3: TGTGCCAGCAGCTTGGAGGTCGGAGAAGAGACCCAGTACTTC. Protein product: CASSLEVGEETQYF.

V is TRBV2 and J is TRBJ1-1; no clear D gene. With 8 bases removed from V and 5 bases from J, the gap between germline ends came to 9 bases. The CDR3 is 11 amino acids. Germline CDR1 reads SNHLY; CDR2 reads FYNNEI. As DNA, the CDR3 is TGTGCCAGCCGAGGGCGGACTGAAGCTTTCTTT. Translating gives CASRGRTEAFF. The complete variable domain, with remaining parts taken from reference TRBV2 and TRBJ1-1, reads EPEVTQTPSHQVTQMGQEVILRCVPISNHLYFYWYRQILGQKVEFLVSFYNNEISEKSEIFDDQFSVERPDGSNFTLKIRSTKLEDSAMYFCASRGRTEAFFGQGTRLTVV.

This chain joins TRBV7-6 and TRBJ1-5; D perhaps matches TRBD1 (6 bases). The CDR3 contains 15 residues. The V and J ends lost 1 base and 3 bases respectively, with 10 bases between them. Germline CDR1 reads SGHVS; CDR2 reads FNYEAQ. The CDR3 spells CASSLGTGNNQPQHF. The CDR3 bases are TGTGCCAGCAGCTTAGGAACAGGGAACAATCAGCCCCAGCATTTT.

The genes are TRBV5-4 and TRBJ1-2; 7 bases agree with TRBD1. The length of the CDR3 is 16 residues. Germline V gene lookup returns CDR1 SGHNT and CDR2 YYREEE (reference sequence). V lost 2 bases to trimming and J lost 5 bases; unmatched junction nucleotides: 12. The CDR3 nucleotides are TGTGCCAGCAGCTTTATAGGGGGCCGGCGAAGGTATGGCTACACCTTC. Protein sequence: CASSFIGGRRRYGYTF.

The chain couples TRBV6-5 to TRBJ2-5; D call uncertain. The last part of the DNA fits TRBJ2-7 better; the J call may be wrong. This CDR3 has 13 amino acids. CDR1 and CDR2 (germline): MNHEY, SVGAGI. The CDR3 DNA follows: TGTGCCAGCAGCTTTGGGCAGACCTACGAGCAGTACTTC. Protein sequence: CASSFGQTYEQYF.

This chain links TRBV29-1 with TRBJ2-2; 8 bases agree with TRBD1. With V trimmed by 4 bases and J by 4 bases, 26 bases remained unmatched. The length of the CDR3 is 21 residues. Germline-derived CDR1 and CDR2 are SQVTM and ANQGSEA. As DNA, the CDR3 is TGCAGCGTTGTCTCCCCCCCCATTCTACTCCCAGGGACAGGAGGCACCGGGGAGCTGTTTTTT. As protein: CSVVSPPILLPGTGGTGELFF.

CDR3 amino acids: CASSYITGAGGYTF. CDR3 DNA sequence: TGTGCCAGCAGTTACATCACAGGGGCTGGTGGCTACACCTTC. The chain couples TRBV6-5 to TRBJ1-2, with TRBD1 matching 7 bases. With 2 bases clipped from V and 7 bases from J, the junction kept 7 bases outside the gene matches. This CDR3 has 14 amino acids. Germline V gene lookup returns CDR1 MNHEY and CDR2 SVGAGI.

The chain joins TRBV2 to TRBJ2-3, with 15 bases identical to TRBD2. The junction had 6 bases not matched to a gene; V was cut back by 4 bases and J by 10 bases. This CDR3 is 15 amino acids long. Germline CDR1 reads SNHLY; CDR2 reads FYNNEI. The CDR3 DNA sequence: TGTGCCAGCAGTGTTAGGACTAGCGGGGGGGCCTCGCAGTATTTT. Amino acids: CASSVRTSGGASQYF.

This rearrangement joins TRBV5-1 to TRBJ2-1; D possibly corresponds to TRBD2 (5 bases). Per the germline V gene, CDR1 is SGHRS and CDR2 is YFSETQ. The V gene lost 0 bases and the J gene lost 0 bases, with 7 bases spanning the gap. The CDR3 is made up of 15 amino acids. The CDR3 loop reads CASSLDSDSYNEQFF. The DNA of the CDR3 is TGCGCCAGCAGCTTGGATAGCGACTCCTACAATGAGCAGTTCTTC.

The chain carries TRBV18 and TRBJ2-7; a possible D gene is TRBD1 (5 bases). The V and J ends lost 6 bases and 6 bases respectively, with 15 bases between them. There are 13 residues in the CDR3. Germline values: CDR1 KGHSH, CDR2 LQKENI. CDR3 protein: CASSLGAVSEQYF. In DNA, the CDR3 is TGTGCCAGCTCCCTTGGGGCCGTCAGCGAGCAGTACTTC.

V and J are TRBV2 and TRBJ2-7, with 9 bases fitting TRBD1. The V gene's germline CDR1 is SNHLY and CDR2 FYNNEI. This CDR3 spans 15 amino acids. V lost 3 bases to trimming and J lost 4 bases; unmatched junction nucleotides: 7. CDR3 in DNA: TGTGCCAGCAGTGAGGGACAGGGAGTAGAATACGAGCAGTACTTC. It yields the protein CASSEGQGVEYEQYF.

The chain is built from TRBV5-1 and TRBJ2-5; TRBD1 matches at 7 bases. CDR1 and CDR2 from the germline V gene are SGHRS and YFSETQ. Trimming took 1 base from V and 2 from J; bases not matched to a gene: 8. The CDR3 runs to 16 residues. The CDR3 region has the DNA TGCGCCAGCAGCTTGACAGGGGAAATGGGGCAAGAGACCCAGTACTTC. Encoded protein: CASSLTGEMGQETQYF.

The chain links TRBV18 to TRBJ2-7; TRBD1 agrees at 10 bases. The ends lost 3 bases at V and 6 bases at J; junction bases unmatched: 11. The CDR3 loop spans 16 amino acids. CDR1 and CDR2 (germline): KGHSH, LQKENI. The CDR3 DNA follows: TGTGCCAGCTCACCGATGGTTGGACAGGGGGGCTCCGAGCAGTACTTC. It encodes CASSPMVGQGGSEQYF.